Each of the 9 T cell receptor beta chains below was sequenced from the same sample in a study of T cells in Graves' hyperthyroidism and ophthalmopathy. The source material, RNA transcripts, was used to amplify TCR beta CDR3 regions. Primed by the HTBI set, a first-round RT-PCR was run on the TCR CDR3. TCRdb used MiXCR to reprocess the multiplex PCR reads, holding one entry per CDR3 protein. Of approximately 380,000 distinct CDR3 sequences in the sample, approximately 18% were seen once. Sequenced material: blood. The receptors were sampled from a man younger than 35 with Graves' ophthalmopathy.

This chain uses TRBV20-1 with TRBJ2-3; 9 bases are a match to TRBD2. Germline loops: CDR1 DFQATT, CDR2 SNEGSKA (reference sequence). J lost 8 bases, V lost 0 bases, and 6 bases had no gene match. The CDR3 has 14 amino acids. CDR3 coding DNA: TGCAGTGCTAGAGATCCCAGCGGGGGGCGTACGCAGTATTTT. It yields the protein CSARDPSGGRTQYF.

The chain couples TRBV11-3 to TRBJ2-6, with a tentative D call TRBD1 (6 bases). CDR1 and CDR2 (germline): SGHNT, YENEEA. Trimming took 6 bases from V and 0 from J, leaving 18 bases between them. The CDR3 runs 18 residues. The DNA for the CDR3 is TGTGCCAGCAGTGCCCAAACCGGGACACTCTCTGGGGCCAACGTCCTGACTTTC. Protein sequence: CASSAQTGTLSGANVLTF.

This clonotype has a handful of counts. The V gene is TRBV5-1, the J gene TRBJ1-1; D perhaps matches TRBD1 (5 bases). The germline V gene has CDR1 SGHRS and CDR2 YFSETQ. V lost 2 bases and J lost 2, with 13 bases in between. The CDR3 has 15 residues. CDR3 loop: CASSLEWGGNTEAFF. The CDR3 nucleotides are TGCGCCAGCAGCTTAGAATGGGGGGGTAACACTGAAGCTTTCTTT.

In its sample, this clonotype was seen a few times. The chain joins TRBV5-1 to TRBJ2-5; D not certain. Trimming cost V 3 bases and J 1 base, with 16 bases left between them. From germline, CDR1 is SGHRS and CDR2 YFSETQ. The CDR3 is 16 residues long. CDR3 coding DNA: TGCGCCAGCAGCTCCCAGACAACCGACCTCCAAGAGACCCAGTACTTC. It specifies CASSSQTTDLQETQYF.

This clonotype was picked up a small number of times. The chain uses TRBV6-4 and TRBJ1-6; D not certain. V gave up 9 bases and J gave up 9 bases, with 9 bases separating them. Germline loops: CDR1 MRHNA, CDR2 SNTAGT. The CDR3 length is 11 residues. CDR3 protein: CASPPRSPLHF. The CDR3 nucleotides read TGTGCCAGTCCCCCTCGTTCACCCCTCCACTTT.

Many counts were recorded for this clonotype. The rearrangement joins TRBV5-1 to TRBJ1-6, with 10 bases fitting TRBD1. Germline CDR1 SGHRS, CDR2 YFSETQ. The CDR3 has 14 residues. V gave up 3 bases and J gave up 8 bases; unmatched junction bases: 2. Here the CDR3 reads CASSSGTGDSPLHF. CDR3 nucleotides: TGCGCCAGCAGCTCCGGGACAGGGGATTCACCCCTCCACTTT.

This clonotype was observed at least ten times. The rearrangement links TRBV2 to TRBJ1-6; no reliable D call. The germline V gene encodes CDR1 SNHLY and CDR2 FYNNEI. This CDR3 is 14 amino acids long. V lost 6 bases to trimming and J lost 0 bases, with 6 bases between them. CDR3 nucleotides: TGTGCCAGCAGCGACAACTCCTATAATTCACCCCTCCACTTT. This encodes CASSDNSYNSPLHF.

This clonotype was counted only a few times. A junction boundary mismatches the germline segment, possibly from a read error. The CDR3, as DNA: TGTGCCAACAGCGTAGCTTCTAGCGGGGGCCCAAGGACCCAGTACTTC. Its protein product is CANSVASSGGPRTQYF. This sequence joins TRBV9 and TRBJ2-5, with TRBD2 identical over 10 bases. The CDR3 has 16 residues. Germline assignment: CDR1 SGDLS and CDR2 YYNGEE.

This clonotype was picked up a small number of times. The chain recombines TRBV3-1 with TRBJ2-1, with a weak D call TRBD1 (7 bases). CDR1 LGHDT and CDR2 YNNKEL come from the germline V gene (reference sequence). V was shortened by 5 bases and J by 0 bases, with 23 bases between the two germline ends. The CDR3 length is 19 residues. The CDR3 DNA sequence: TGTGCCAGCAGCTTAGGGACAGTTACTAGCCATCTCTCCTACAATGAGCAGTTCTTC. Its protein product is CASSLGTVTSHLSYNEQFF.